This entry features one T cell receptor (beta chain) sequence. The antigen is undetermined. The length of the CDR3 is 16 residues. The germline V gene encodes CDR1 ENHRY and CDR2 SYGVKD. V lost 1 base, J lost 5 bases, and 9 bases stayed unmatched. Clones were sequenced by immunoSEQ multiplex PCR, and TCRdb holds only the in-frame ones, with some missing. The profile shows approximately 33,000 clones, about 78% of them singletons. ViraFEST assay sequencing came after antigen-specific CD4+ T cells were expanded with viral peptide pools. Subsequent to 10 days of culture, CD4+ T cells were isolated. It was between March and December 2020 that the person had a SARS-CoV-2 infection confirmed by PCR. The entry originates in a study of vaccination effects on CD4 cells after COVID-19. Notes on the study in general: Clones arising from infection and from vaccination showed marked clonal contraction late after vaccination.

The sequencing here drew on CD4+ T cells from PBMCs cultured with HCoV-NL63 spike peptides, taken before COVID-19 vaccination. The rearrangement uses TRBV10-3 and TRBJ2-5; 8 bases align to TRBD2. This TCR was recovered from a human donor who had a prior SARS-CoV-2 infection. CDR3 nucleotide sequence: TGTGCCATCAGTGAGTGGGGCGGGACTAGTGAGGAGACCCAGTACTTC. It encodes CAISEWGGTSEETQYF.